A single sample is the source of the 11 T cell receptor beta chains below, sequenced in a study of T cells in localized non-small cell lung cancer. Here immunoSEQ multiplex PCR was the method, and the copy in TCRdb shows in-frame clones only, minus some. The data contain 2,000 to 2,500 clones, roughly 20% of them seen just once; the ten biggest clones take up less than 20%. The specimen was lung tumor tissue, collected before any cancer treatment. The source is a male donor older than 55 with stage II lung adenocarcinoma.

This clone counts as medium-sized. Here the CDR3 reads CASSRDSSYNEQFF. DNA for the CDR3: TGTGCCAGCAGCAGGGACAGCTCCTACAATGAGCAGTTCTTC. J is TRBJ2-1 and V is TRBV11-3; 7 positions agree with TRBD1. This CDR3 region has 14 residues. Germline V gene lookup returns CDR1 SGHNT and CDR2 YENEEA. V lost 5 bases to trimming and J lost 0 bases; unmatched junction nucleotides: 1. The full variable domain, in which reference TRBV11-3 and TRBJ2-1 provide the parts outside the CDR3, is EAGVVQSPRYKIIEKKQPVAFWCNPISGHNTLYWYLQNLGQGPELLIRYENEEAVDDSQLPKDRFSAERLKGVDSTLKIQPAELGDSAVYLCASSRDSSYNEQFFGPGTRLTVL.

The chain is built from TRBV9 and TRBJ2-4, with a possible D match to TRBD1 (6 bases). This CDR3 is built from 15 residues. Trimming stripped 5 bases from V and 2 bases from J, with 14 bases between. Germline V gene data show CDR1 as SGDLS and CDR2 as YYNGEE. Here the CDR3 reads CASSELQGTKNIQYF. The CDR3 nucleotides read TGTGCCAGCAGTGAACTACAGGGTACCAAAAACATTCAGTACTTC.

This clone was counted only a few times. The CDR3 loop is CATSKMGAGGRETQYF. CDR3 sequence (DNA): TGTGCCACTTCAAAAATGGGTGCAGGGGGACGGGAGACCCAGTACTTC. This chain links TRBV12-2 with TRBJ2-5; whether TRBD1, the table's D call, matches the DNA was not checked. TRBV12-2 is a pseudogene. The length of the CDR3 is 16 residues.

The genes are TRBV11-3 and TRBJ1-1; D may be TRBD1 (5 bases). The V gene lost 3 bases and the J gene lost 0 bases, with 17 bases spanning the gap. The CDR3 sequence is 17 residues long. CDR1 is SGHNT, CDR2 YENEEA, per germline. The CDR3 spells CASSLRGGRSLNTEAFF. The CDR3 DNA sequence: TGTGCCAGCAGCTTGAGGGGAGGTCGTTCGCTGAACACTGAAGCTTTCTTT.

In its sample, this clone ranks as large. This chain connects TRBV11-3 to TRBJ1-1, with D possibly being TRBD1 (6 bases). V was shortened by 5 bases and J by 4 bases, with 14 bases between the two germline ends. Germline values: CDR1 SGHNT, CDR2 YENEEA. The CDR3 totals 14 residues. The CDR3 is CASSQQGVGTEAFF. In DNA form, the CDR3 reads TGTGCCAGCAGCCAACAGGGAGTCGGCACTGAAGCTTTCTTT.

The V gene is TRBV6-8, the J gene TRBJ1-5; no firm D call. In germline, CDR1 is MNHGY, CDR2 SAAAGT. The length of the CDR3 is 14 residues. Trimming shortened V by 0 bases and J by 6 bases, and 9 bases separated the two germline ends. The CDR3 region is CASSYSDLSQPQHF. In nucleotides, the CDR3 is TGTGCCAGCAGTTACTCGGACCTCTCTCAGCCCCAGCATTTT.

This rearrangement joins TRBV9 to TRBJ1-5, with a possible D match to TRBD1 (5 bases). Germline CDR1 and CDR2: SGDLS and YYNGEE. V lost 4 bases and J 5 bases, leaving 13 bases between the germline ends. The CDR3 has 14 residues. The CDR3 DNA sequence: TGTGCCAGCAGCCCTCAAAAGGGGCATCAGCCCCAGCATTTT. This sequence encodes CASSPQKGHQPQHF.

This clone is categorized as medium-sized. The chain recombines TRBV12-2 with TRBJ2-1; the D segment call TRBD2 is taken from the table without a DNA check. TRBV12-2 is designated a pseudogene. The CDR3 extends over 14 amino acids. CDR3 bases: TGTGCCGCCCAGACTAGCGGGGCTTCTAATGAGCAGTTCTTC. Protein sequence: CAAQTSGASNEQFF.

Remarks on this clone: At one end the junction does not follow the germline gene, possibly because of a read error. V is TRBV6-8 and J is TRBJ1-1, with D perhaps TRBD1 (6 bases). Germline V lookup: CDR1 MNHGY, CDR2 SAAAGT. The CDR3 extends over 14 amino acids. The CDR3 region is CASSDSGGETEAFF. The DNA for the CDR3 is TGTGCCAGCAGTGACTCGGGGGGCGAAACTGAAGCTTTCTTT.

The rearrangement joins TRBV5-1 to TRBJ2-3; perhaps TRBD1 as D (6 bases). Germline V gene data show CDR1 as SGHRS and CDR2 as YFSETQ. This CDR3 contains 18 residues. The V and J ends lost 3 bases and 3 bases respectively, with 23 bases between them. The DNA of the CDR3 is TGCGCCAGCAGCTCCGTCCGGTGGGATACAGGGAAGACAGATACGCAGTATTTT. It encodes CASSSVRWDTGKTDTQYF. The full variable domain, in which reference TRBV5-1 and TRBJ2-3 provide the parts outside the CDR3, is KAGVTQTPRYLIKTRGQQVTLSCSPISGHRSVSWYQQTPGQGLQFLFEYFSETQRNKGNFPGRFSGRQFSNSRSEMNVSTLELGDSALYLCASSSVRWDTGKTDTQYFGPGTRLTVL.

The DNA of the CDR3 is TGTGCCAGCAGTCTCCTGACAGGGGGCAACTATGGCTACACCTTC. This gives the protein CASSLLTGGNYGYTF. This sequence joins TRBV6-8 and TRBJ1-2; 10 bases map to TRBD1. V trimming: 5 bases; J trimming: 2 bases; junction bases outside the gene matches: 5. This CDR3 is built from 15 residues. The germline CDR1 and CDR2 sequences are MNHGY and SAAAGT.